This TCR beta chain was recovered during a study of blood T cell repertoires in COVID-19. The wider study: The origin of the acute and convalescent COVID-19 samples was the United States, Italy and Spain.

Recovery meant two consecutive negative NP/OP PCR tests, professional clearance, or resolved symptoms. In the original analysis: The assay estimated nucleated cells by amplifying reference gene primers. Using immunoSEQ multiplex PCR, the repertoire was profiled, and TCRdb retains in-frame clones only, with some absent. The DNA gave D and trimming, while V, J and clone size come from that table. The sample carries 200,000 to 250,000 clones, approximately 80% recorded once. Germline values: CDR1 SGHTA, CDR2 FQGNSA. V shed 3 bases and J 6 bases; nucleotides not matched to a gene: 6. This CDR3 has 14 amino acids. This clone was picked up a small number of times.

Sequencing was carried out using PBMCs or T cells enriched from blood (not recorded which). This receptor was taken from a man aged 35 to 55 who had recovered from COVID-19. The chain links TRBV7-2 to TRBJ2-7; 9 positions agree with TRBD2. The CDR3 loop is CASSLAGGPGEQYF. As DNA, the CDR3 is TGTGCCAGCAGCTTGGCGGGAGGGCCGGGCGAGCAGTACTTC.